This is a list of T cell receptor beta chains from one sample in a study of glioma-infiltrating T cells after dendritic cell vaccination. Method: immunoSEQ multiplex PCR; TCRdb's copy keeps in-frame clones and lacks some. This sample has 95,000 to 110,000 clones, with about four fifths found just once. The sample in question was blood, obtained before dendritic cell vaccination. The receptors stem from a human donor with glioblastoma. Both conserved end residues are part of each CDR3. The D gene is left open where the match is weak. Not every row has a clone size; where given, it reads once, few, many or a size class.

clone_size d_call j_call v_call cdr3_aa cdr3_nt
NA TRBD1 TRBJ1-1 TRBV11-2 CASSLAKGRGRGTEAFF TGTGCCAGCAGCTTAGCCAAAGGCAGGGGGAGAGGGACTGAAGCTTTCTTT
medium-sized TRBD1 TRBJ1-5 TRBV27 CASSGAGGLQPQHF TGTGCCAGCAGTGGGGCAGGGGGTTTGCAGCCCCAGCATTTT
NA TRBD2 TRBJ2-3 TRBV5-6 CASSLWTSGYTDTQYF TGTGCCAGCAGCTTGTGGACTAGCGGTTACACAGATACGCAGTATTTT
NA TRBD2 TRBJ2-1 TRBV7-2 CASSLDSGGAGNEQFF TGTGCCAGCAGCTTAGATAGCGGGGGGGCGGGGAATGAGCAGTTCTTC
NA NA TRBJ1-1 TRBV2 CASSDEAVKGTEAFF TGTGCCAGCAGTGATGAGGCGGTGAAAGGAACTGAAGCTTTCTTT
NA NA TRBJ1-2 TRBV7-2 CASSLARSNYGYTF TGTGCCAGCAGCTTAGCGCGTAGTAACTATGGCTACACCTTC
NA TRBD1 TRBJ2-7 TRBV5-1 CASSRGQEAYEQYF TGCGCCAGCAGCAGGGGACAGGAAGCCTACGAGCAGTACTTC
NA NA TRBJ1-2 TRBV6-1 CASSEAPGPTAYGYTF TGTGCCAGCAGTGAAGCGCCGGGTCCGACCGCTTATGGCTACACCTTC
NA NA TRBJ2-5 TRBV10-3 CAISDREVQYF TGTGCCATCAGTGACAGGGAAGTGCAGTACTTC
NA NA TRBJ2-2 TRBV11-3 CASSLTVNGELFF TGTGCCAGCAGCTTAACAGTAAACGGGGAGCTGTTTTTT
NA NA TRBJ1-5 TRBV5-1 CASSPGHLSNQPQHF TGCGCCAGCAGCCCCGGACATCTTAGCAATCAGCCCCAGCATTTT
NA TRBD2 TRBJ2-7 TRBV18 CASLRGGDYEQYF TGTGCCAGCCTCCGGGGGGGGGACTACGAGCAGTACTTC
NA TRBD1 TRBJ1-2 TRBV4-1 CASSQDSGQAPGEYGYTF TGCGCCAGCAGCCAAGACTCGGGACAGGCGCCAGGGGAATATGGCTACACCTTC
NA NA TRBJ2-5 TRBV7-9 CASSREGRAGETQYF TGTGCCAGCAGCCGAGAAGGCAGGGCAGGGGAGACCCAGTACTTC